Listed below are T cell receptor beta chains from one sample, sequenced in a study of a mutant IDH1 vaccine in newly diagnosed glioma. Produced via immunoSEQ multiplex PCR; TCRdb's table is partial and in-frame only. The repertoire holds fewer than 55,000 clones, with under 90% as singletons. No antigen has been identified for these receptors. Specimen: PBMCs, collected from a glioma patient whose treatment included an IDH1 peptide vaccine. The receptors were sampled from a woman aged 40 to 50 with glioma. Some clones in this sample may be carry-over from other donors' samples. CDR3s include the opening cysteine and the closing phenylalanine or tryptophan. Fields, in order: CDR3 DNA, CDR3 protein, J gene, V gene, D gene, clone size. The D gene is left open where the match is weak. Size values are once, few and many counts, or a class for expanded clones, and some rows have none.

TGTGCCAGCAGCCCGACATCTGGGGCCAACGTCCTGACTTTC	CASSPTSGANVLTF	TRBJ2-6	TRBV6-4	NA	medium-sized
TGTGCCAGCAGTGAGTCGCAGGGTGGGGCCAACGTCCTGACTTTC	CASSESQGGANVLTF	TRBJ2-6	TRBV6-1	NA	few
TGTGCCAGCAGCTTACAGCAGGGGGCGAGACAGCCCCAGCATTTT	CASSLQQGARQPQHF	TRBJ1-5	TRBV7-2	TRBD1	NA
TGTGCCAGCAGTTTATCCCCCCGAACTCCGAACTATGGCTACACCTTC	CASSLSPRTPNYGYTF	TRBJ1-2	TRBV27	NA	NA
TGTGCCAGCAGCGTAGCACAGGGTGACGGCTACACCTTC	CASSVAQGDGYTF	TRBJ1-2	TRBV9	NA	NA
TGTGCCAGCAGTGACTTCAGAACTAACTATGGCTACACCTTC	CASSDFRTNYGYTF	TRBJ1-2	TRBV27	NA	NA
TGTGCCAGCAGTGCCCGCGAGACAGGGAATAGCAATCAGCCCCAGCATTTT	CASSARETGNSNQPQHF	TRBJ1-5	TRBV2	TRBD1	NA
TGTGCCAGTAGTATAGAGGGGGTCACTCGACGGTATGGCTACACCTTC	CASSIEGVTRRYGYTF	TRBJ1-2	TRBV19	NA	NA
TGCGCCAGCAGCCAAGCCGGGACTAGCAATCAGCCCCAGCATTTT	CASSQAGTSNQPQHF	TRBJ1-5	TRBV4-1	NA	NA
TGTGCCAGCAGCGTAAACCCGGAGACGTCAGATACGCAGTATTTT	CASSVNPETSDTQYF	TRBJ2-3	TRBV9	NA	NA
TGTGCCAGCAGTTTAATTTCAGGGAGCAATCAGCCCCAGCATTTT	CASSLISGSNQPQHF	TRBJ1-5	TRBV27	NA	once
TGTGCCAGCAGCTTGCGAAGTGAATTGAGCAATCAGCCCCAGCATTTT	CASSLRSELSNQPQHF	TRBJ1-5	TRBV5-4	NA	NA
TGTGCCAGCAGCTTAGGGAGTTTAGGGACCTACGAGCAGTACTTC	CASSLGSLGTYEQYF	TRBJ2-7	TRBV7-2	NA	NA
TGTGCCAGCATGGCAGGGGGCACTAACTATGGCTACACCTTC	CASMAGGTNYGYTF	TRBJ1-2	TRBV6-1	TRBD1	NA
TGTGCCAGCAGTTTAACTAGCGGTTCCTACAATGAGCAGTTCTTC	CASSLTSGSYNEQFF	TRBJ2-1	TRBV25-1	TRBD2	NA
TGTGCCAGCAGCCGGGTTGGGCTGGTTCAGCCCCAGCATTTT	CASSRVGLVQPQHF	TRBJ1-5	TRBV7-2	NA	NA
TGTGCCAGCAGCCCCGGTGGCAGGCGGAAGGAGACCCAGTACTTC	CASSPGGRRKETQYF	TRBJ2-5	TRBV4-2	NA	NA
TGTGCCAGCAGCTCCCGACAGGGGGCGGCTGAAAAACTGTTTTTT	CASSSRQGAAEKLFF	TRBJ1-4	TRBV7-9	TRBD1	NA